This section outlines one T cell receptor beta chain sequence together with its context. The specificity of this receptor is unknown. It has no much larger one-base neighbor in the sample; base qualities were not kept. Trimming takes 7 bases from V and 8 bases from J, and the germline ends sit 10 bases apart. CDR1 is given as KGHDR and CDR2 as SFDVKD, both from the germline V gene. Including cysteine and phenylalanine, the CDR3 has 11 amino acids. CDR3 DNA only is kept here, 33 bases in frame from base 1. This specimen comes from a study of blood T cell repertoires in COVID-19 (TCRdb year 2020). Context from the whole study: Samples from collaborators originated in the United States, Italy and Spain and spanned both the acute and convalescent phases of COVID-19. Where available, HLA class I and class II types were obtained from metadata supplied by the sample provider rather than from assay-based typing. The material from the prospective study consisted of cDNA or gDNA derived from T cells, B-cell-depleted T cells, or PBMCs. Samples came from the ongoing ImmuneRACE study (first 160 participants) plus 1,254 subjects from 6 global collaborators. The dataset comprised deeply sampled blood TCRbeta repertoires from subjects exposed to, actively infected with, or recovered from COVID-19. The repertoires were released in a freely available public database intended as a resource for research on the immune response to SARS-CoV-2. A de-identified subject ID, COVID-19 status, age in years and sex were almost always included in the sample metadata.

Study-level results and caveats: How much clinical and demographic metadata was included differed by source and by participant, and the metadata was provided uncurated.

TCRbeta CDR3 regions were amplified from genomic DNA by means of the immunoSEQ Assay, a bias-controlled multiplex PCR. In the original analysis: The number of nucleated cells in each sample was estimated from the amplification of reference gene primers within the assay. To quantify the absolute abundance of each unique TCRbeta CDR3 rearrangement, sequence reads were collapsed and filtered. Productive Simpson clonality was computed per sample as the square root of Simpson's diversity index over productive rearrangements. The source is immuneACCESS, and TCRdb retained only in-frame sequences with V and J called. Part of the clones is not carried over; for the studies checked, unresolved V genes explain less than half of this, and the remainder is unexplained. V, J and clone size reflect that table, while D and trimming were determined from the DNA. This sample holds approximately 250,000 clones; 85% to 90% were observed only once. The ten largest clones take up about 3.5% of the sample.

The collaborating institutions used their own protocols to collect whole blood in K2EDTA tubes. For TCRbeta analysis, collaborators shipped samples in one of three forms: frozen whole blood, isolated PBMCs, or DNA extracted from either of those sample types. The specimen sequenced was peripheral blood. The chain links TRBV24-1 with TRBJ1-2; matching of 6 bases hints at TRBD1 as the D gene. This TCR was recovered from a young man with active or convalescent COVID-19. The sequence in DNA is TGTGCCACCAGGGGGGCGGGCGGCTACACCTTC. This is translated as CATRGAGGYTF.